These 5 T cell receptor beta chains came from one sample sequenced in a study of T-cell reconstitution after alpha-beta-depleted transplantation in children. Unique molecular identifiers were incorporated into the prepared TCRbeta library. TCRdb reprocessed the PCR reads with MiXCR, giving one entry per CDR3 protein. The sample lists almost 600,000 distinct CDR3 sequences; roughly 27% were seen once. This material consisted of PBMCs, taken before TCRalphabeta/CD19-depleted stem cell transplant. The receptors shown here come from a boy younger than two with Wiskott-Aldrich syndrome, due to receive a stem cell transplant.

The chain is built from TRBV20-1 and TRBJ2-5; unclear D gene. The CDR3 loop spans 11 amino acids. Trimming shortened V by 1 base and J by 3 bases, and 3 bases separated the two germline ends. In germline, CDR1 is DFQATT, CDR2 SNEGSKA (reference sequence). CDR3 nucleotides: TGCAGTGCTAGAGTAAAAGAGACCCAGTACTTC. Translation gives CSARVKETQYF.

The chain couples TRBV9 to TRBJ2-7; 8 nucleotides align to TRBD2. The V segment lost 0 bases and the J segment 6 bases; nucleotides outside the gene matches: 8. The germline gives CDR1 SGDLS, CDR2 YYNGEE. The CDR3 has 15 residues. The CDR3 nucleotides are TGTGCCAGCAGCGTAGGTCCTAGCGGGCTGGTCGAGCAGTACTTC. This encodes CASSVGPSGLVEQYF. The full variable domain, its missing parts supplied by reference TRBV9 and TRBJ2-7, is DSGVTQTPKHLITATGQRVTLRCSPRSGDLSVYWYQQSLDQGLQFLIQYYNGEERAKGNILERFSAQQFPDLHSELNLSSLELGDSALYFCASSVGPSGLVEQYFGPGTRLTVT.

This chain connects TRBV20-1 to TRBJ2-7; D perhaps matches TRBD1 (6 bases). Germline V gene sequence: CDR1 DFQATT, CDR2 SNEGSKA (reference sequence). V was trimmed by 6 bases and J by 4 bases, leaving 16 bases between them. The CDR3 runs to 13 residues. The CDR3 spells CSATTGTNYEQYF. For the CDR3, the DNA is TGCAGTGCCACCACCGGGACAAATTACGAGCAGTACTTC.

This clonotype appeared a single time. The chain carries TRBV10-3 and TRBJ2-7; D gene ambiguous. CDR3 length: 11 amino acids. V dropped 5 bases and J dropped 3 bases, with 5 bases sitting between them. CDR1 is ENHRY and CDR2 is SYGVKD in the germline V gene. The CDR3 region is CAISFGYEQYF. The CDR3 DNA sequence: TGTGCCATCAGTTTCGGCTACGAGCAGTACTTC.

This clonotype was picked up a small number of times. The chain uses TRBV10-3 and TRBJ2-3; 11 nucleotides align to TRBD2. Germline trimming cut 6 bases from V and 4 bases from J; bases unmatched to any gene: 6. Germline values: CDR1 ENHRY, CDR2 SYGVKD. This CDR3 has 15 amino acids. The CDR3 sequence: CAISLLAGEADTQYF. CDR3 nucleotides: TGTGCCATCAGCCTACTAGCGGGAGAGGCAGATACGCAGTATTTT.